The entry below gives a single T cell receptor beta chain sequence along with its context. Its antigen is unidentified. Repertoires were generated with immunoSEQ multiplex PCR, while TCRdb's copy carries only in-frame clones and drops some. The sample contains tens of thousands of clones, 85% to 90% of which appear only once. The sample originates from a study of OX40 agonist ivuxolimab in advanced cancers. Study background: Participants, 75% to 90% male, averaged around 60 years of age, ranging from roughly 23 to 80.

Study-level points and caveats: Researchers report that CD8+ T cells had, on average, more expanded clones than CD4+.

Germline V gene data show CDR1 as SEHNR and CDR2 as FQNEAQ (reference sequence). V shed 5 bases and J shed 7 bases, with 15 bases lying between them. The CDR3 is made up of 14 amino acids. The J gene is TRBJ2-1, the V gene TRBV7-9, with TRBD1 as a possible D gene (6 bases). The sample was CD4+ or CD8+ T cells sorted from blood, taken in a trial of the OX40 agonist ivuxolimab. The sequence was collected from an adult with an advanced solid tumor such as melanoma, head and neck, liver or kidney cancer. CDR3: CASSPTQGKNEQFF. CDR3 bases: TGTGCCAGCAGCCCCACACAGGGTAAAAATGAGCAGTTCTTC.